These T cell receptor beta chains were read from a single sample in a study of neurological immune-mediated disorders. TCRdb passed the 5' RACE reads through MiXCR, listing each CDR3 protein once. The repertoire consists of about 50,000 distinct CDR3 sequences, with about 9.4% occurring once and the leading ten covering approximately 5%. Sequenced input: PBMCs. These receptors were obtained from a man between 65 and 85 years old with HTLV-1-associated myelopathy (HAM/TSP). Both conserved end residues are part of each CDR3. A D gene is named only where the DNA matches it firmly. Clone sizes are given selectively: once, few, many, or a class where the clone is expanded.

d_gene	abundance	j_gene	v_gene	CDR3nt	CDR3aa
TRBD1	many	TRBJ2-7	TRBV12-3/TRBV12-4	TGTGCCAGCAGTAGGGACAGGCTCGACGAGCAGTACTTC	CASSRDRLDEQYF
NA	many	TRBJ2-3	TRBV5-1	TGCGCCAGCAGCGCTATATCAGGGAATCAAGATACGCAGTATTTT	CASSAISGNQDTQYF
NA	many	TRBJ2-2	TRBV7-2	TGTGCCAGCAGCCTCGGTCACCCACCCCGGGAGCTGTTTTTT	CASSLGHPPRELFF
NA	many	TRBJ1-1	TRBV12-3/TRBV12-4	TGTGCCAGCAGTTTAGCAGGAGGGGGTGGCACTGAAGCTTTCTTT	CASSLAGGGGTEAFF
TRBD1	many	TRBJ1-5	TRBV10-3	TGTGCCATCAGTGAGAGGGGACAGTATAGCAATCAGCCCCAGCATTTT	CAISERGQYSNQPQHF
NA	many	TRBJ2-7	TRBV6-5	TGTGCCAGCGGGGGCCGCGCTACCTACGAGCAGTACTTC	CASGGRATYEQYF
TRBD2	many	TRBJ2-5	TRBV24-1	TGTGCCACCAGTGAGCCCGGGAGGGAGACCCAGTACTTC	CATSEPGRETQYF
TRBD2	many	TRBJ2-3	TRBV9	TGTGCCAGCAGCGTAGTGGAGGGACTACAATACACAGATACGCAGTATTTT	CASSVVEGLQYTDTQYF
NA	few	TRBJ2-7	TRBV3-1	TGTGCCAGCAGCCAAGCCCCTGGGAGGAATGACTACGAGCAGTACTTC	CASSQAPGRNDYEQYF
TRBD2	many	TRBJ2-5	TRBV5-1	TGCGCCAGCAGCGCCGCCGGGACTAAAGAAGAGACCCAGTACTTC	CASSAAGTKEETQYF
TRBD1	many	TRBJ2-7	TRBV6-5	TGTGCCAGCAGTTACATTGGGCAGGGGGCGGAGGAGCAGTACTTC	CASSYIGQGAEEQYF
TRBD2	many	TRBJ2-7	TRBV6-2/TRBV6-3	TGTGCCAGCAGTTCCCTTAGCGGGAGCGTCCCCTCCTACGAGCAGTACTTC	CASSSLSGSVPSYEQYF
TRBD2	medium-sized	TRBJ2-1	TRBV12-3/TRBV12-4	TGTGCCAGCAGTTTAATAAGCGGGAGGGCAGCTGAGCAGTTCTTC	CASSLISGRAAEQFF
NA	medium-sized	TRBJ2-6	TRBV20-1	TGCAGTGGAAAGGCTGGGGCCAACGTCCTGACTTTC	CSGKAGANVLTF
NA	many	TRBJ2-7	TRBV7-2	TGTGCCAGCAGCTTAGCCGTGGGCGCGAGATACGAGCAGTACTTC	CASSLAVGARYEQYF
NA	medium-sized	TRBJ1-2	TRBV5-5	TGTGCCAGCAGCTTGGTTCGGGGGGCAGGCTACTCGAATGGCTACACCTTC	CASSLVRGAGYSNGYTF
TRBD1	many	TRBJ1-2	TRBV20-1	TGCAGTGCTAGAAGCTGGGACAGGGGGAACTATGGCTACACCTTC	CSARSWDRGNYGYTF
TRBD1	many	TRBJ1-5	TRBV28	TGTGCCAGCAGTCCCGGTGGGGACAGGGCTCAGCCCCAGCATTTT	CASSPGGDRAQPQHF
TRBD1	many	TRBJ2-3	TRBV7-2	TGTGCCAGCAGCCCCCACAGGGGAGTGGCCACAGATACGCAGTATTTT	CASSPHRGVATDTQYF
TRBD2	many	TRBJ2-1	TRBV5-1	TGCGCCAGCAGCCCCAATCTAGCGGGAGGGCCTGAGCAGTTCTTC	CASSPNLAGGPEQFF
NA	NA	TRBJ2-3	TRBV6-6	TGTGCCAGCCTAGGATGGGGGAGGAGCACAGATACGCAGTATTTT	CASLGWGRSTDTQYF
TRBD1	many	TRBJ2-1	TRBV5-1	TGCGCCAGCAGCCTGACAGGGAAGGACTACAATGAGCAGTTCTTC	CASSLTGKDYNEQFF
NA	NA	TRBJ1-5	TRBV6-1	TGTGCCAGCAGTGCCAACAGGGACGGGAATCATCCCCAGCATTTT	CASSANRDGNHPQHF
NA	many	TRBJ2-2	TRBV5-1	TGCGCCAGCCGCCTTAGCGGGAACACCGGGGAGCTGTTTTTT	CASRLSGNTGELFF
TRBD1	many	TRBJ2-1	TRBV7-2	TGTGCCAGCAGCTTAGACACAGGGGCCTACAATGAGCAGTTCTTC	CASSLDTGAYNEQFF
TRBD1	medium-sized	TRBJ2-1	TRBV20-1	TGCAGTGCTAGAACCCGGACAGGGGTTTGGGAGCAGTTCTTC	CSARTRTGVWEQFF
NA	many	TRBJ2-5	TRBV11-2	TGTGCCAGCAGCCCCTCCCTAGGGGGCCAAGAGACCCAGTACTTC	CASSPSLGGQETQYF
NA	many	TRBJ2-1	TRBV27	TGTGCCAGCAGTCTCAGCCGCTCCTACAATGAGCAGTTCTTC	CASSLSRSYNEQFF
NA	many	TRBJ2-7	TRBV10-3	TGTGCCATCAGGGCAGCGGACCGAGCCTACGAGCAGTACTTC	CAIRAADRAYEQYF
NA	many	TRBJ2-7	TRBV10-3	TGTGCCATCCAGGGGTTGCGCACCAAAATCTACGAGCAGTACTTC	CAIQGLRTKIYEQYF
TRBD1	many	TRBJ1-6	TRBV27	TGTGCCAGCAGTTATAACGACAGGGGTAATTCACCCCTCCACTTT	CASSYNDRGNSPLHF
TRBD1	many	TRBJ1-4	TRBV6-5	TGTGCCAGCAGTTACGGGGGACAGGGAGGGGGAAAACTGTTTTTT	CASSYGGQGGGKLFF
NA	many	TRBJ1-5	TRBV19	TGTGCCAGTGGGGGCAATCAGCCCCAGCATTTT	CASGGNQPQHF
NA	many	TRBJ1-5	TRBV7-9	TGTGCCAGCAGCTTACTGGGGACTTCCCAGCATTTT	CASSLLGTSQHF
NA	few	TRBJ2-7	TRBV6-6	TGTGCCAGCAGTTACGCTGACAAGCAGTACTTC	CASSYADKQYF
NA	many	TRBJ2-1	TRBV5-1	TGCGCCAGCAGCTTTTCTCAGGGTTACAATGAGCAGTTCTTC	CASSFSQGYNEQFF
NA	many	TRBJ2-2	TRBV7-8	TGTGCCAGCAGCCATTCCCGGGGCAACACCGGGGAGCTGTTTTTT	CASSHSRGNTGELFF
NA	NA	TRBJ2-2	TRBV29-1	TGCAGCGTTGAAGGGCCGACAGCCTGGGAGCTGTTTTTT	CSVEGPTAWELFF
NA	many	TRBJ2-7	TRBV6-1	TGTGCCAGCAGTCTCTACGGCGAGCAGTACTTC	CASSLYGEQYF
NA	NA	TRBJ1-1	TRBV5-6	TGTGCCAGCAGCGGAACGATCACCCGGAGGAAAACTGAAGCTTTCTTT	CASSGTITRRKTEAFF
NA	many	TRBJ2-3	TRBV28	TGTGCCAGCAGTTTAACCCGAGCGCGGGAAAACACAGATACGCAGTATTTT	CASSLTRARENTDTQYF
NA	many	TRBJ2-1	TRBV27	TGTGCCAGCAGTCCGACTAGTGCGGGGGAGCAGTTCTTC	CASSPTSAGEQFF